These T cell receptor beta chains were read from a single sample in a study of blood T cell repertoires in COVID-19. The assay was immunoSEQ multiplex PCR, and TCRdb's table has in-frame clones only and misses some. This table holds roughly 330,000 clones, more than 75% found once. Sequenced: PBMCs or T cells enriched from blood (not recorded which). The receptors stem from a woman in her twenties or thirties who had recovered from COVID-19. Both conserved end residues are part of each CDR3. A D gene is named only where the DNA matches it firmly. Clone size appears in some rows only: once, few, many, or a class for an expanded clone.

j_call cdr3_length d_call v_call clone_size cdr3_nt cdr3_aa
TRBJ1-2 16 . TRBV25-1 . TGTGCCAGCAGTGAATCGGCGGGGGGCAAATGGAATGGCTACACCTTC CASSESAGGKWNGYTF
TRBJ2-7 12 . TRBV6-2/TRBV6-3 once TGTGCCAGCAGTTACTTCGGAGACGAGCAGTACTTC CASSYFGDEQYF
TRBJ2-5 15 . TRBV6-1 . TGTGCCAGCAGTGAGTGGTTTACCGAGGAAGAGACCCAGTACTTC CASSEWFTEEETQYF
TRBJ1-3 17 TRBD1 TRBV28 . TGTGCCAGCAGTTCTTACCCCGGGACAGAGAATGGAAACACCATATATTTT CASSSYPGTENGNTIYF
TRBJ2-7 12 . TRBV9 . TGTGCCAGCAGCGGGTTGGACAACGAGCAGTACTTC CASSGLDNEQYF
TRBJ1-2 14 . TRBV2 . TGTGCCAGCAGTGAGTGGGACTCCAACTATGGCTACACCTTC CASSEWDSNYGYTF
TRBJ1-2 17 . TRBV5-1 . TGCGCCAGCAGCGTACCCCGCGGGCGGGGGCAATTCGGCGGCTACACCTTC CASSVPRGRGQFGGYTF
TRBJ2-5 15 . TRBV13 . TGTGCCAGCAGCTTGGTCAGGGCAGCAGATTTGACCCAGTACTTC CASSLVRAADLTQYF
TRBJ2-1 14 TRBD1 TRBV19 . TGTGCCAGTAGCCCCGGGACAGGCTACAATGAGCAGTTCTTC CASSPGTGYNEQFF
TRBJ1-5 20 TRBD1 TRBV4-3 . TGCGCCAGCAGCCCAGGGGCCGGGACAGGGGATTTCGGGGGCAATCAGCCCCAGCATTTT CASSPGAGTGDFGGNQPQHF
TRBJ1-2 14 TRBD1 TRBV27 . TGTGCCAGCAGCTCCGGGACAGGGATTGGCGGCTACACCTTC CASSSGTGIGGYTF
TRBJ2-3 16 . TRBV18 . TGTGCCAGCTCACCTTTTGGGGGGGCTAGCACAGATACGCAGTATTTT CASSPFGGASTDTQYF
TRBJ1-4 15 . TRBV7-2 . TGTGCCAGCAGCTTAGGGGAGGGTTTCGGTGAAAAACTGTTTTTT CASSLGEGFGEKLFF
TRBJ2-2 17 TRBD1 TRBV28 . TGTGCCAGCAGTTTAGTAGCGCCAGGGGGCAAAACCGGGGAGCTGTTTTTT CASSLVAPGGKTGELFF
TRBJ2-2 14 . TRBV5-6 . TGTGCCAGCAGACCGGGTCCTTCTACCGGGGAGCTGTTTTTT CASRPGPSTGELFF
TRBJ2-3 15 TRBD1 TRBV5-6 . TGTGCCAGCAGCCCTGGGGACAGGGTCACAGATACGCAGTATTTT CASSPGDRVTDTQYF
TRBJ2-2 15 . TRBV2 . TGTGCCAGCAGTGAAGCGCCTGGACTCACCGGGGAGCTGTTTTTT CASSEAPGLTGELFF
TRBJ2-2 18 . TRBV14 . TGTGCCAGCAGCCAAGATAGAGCAGGGAGGAGGTTCACCGGGGAGCTGTTTTTT CASSQDRAGRRFTGELFF
TRBJ1-4 16 . TRBV19 . TGTGCCAGTAGTACCAGGAGGGCTGGGACTAATGAAAAACTGTTTTTT CASSTRRAGTNEKLFF
TRBJ2-3 14 . TRBV10-1 once TGCGCCAGCAGTTCTCGCGGGGCGGGAGATACGCAGTATTTT CASSSRGAGDTQYF
TRBJ2-2 15 . TRBV7-2 . TGTGCCAGCAGCCCCCTACTAGTCCCCACCGGGGAGCTGTTTTTT CASSPLLVPTGELFF
TRBJ2-7 12 . TRBV14 . TGTGCCAGCAGCCCGAACAGGTTAAGGCAGTACTTC CASSPNRLRQYF
TRBJ1-6 15 TRBD1 TRBV7-6 . TGTGCCAGCAGCTCAGACAGGGGGCTGCTATCACCCCTCCACTTT CASSSDRGLLSPLHF
TRBJ2-6 15 . TRBV18 . TGTGCCAGCTCATCTCAGGGAATTGGGGCCAACGTCCTGACTTTC CASSSQGIGANVLTF
TRBJ1-5 15 . TRBV6-1 . TGTGCCAGCAGTGAACAGGGCAGGGAGGGTCAGCCCCAGCATTTT CASSEQGREGQPQHF
TRBJ2-1 16 TRBD2 TRBV11-2 . TGTGCCAGCAGCGACTCCGCTAGCGGGACTTACAATGAGCAGTTCTTC CASSDSASGTYNEQFF
TRBJ2-5 17 . TRBV5-1 . TGCGCCAGCAGCTTGGGAGATTCCTACAGGGGAGGCGAGACCCAGTACTTC CASSLGDSYRGGETQYF
TRBJ1-1 15 . TRBV4-1 . TGCGCCAGCAGCCGGAGGACCGGGCCGAACACTGAAGCTTTCTTT CASSRRTGPNTEAFF
TRBJ2-3 15 . TRBV10-3 . TGTGCCATCACCTCGACAGGCTCTAGCACAGATACGCAGTATTTT CAITSTGSSTDTQYF
TRBJ1-4 15 . TRBV11-1 . TGTGCCAGCAGCTTAGGAGGACAGTCCGGGGAAAAACTGTTTTTT CASSLGGQSGEKLFF
TRBJ1-2 12 . TRBV15 . TGTGCCACCAGCACCCTAGGCTATGGCTACACCTTC CATSTLGYGYTF
TRBJ2-1 14 TRBD1 TRBV5-1 . TGCGCCAGCAGCCCGTTGACAGGGGTCAATGAGCAGTTCTTC CASSPLTGVNEQFF
TRBJ2-1 16 TRBD2 TRBV5-1 . TGCGCCAGCAGCTTGGCCCCTAGCGGGGGTGTTGATGAGCAGTTCTTC CASSLAPSGGVDEQFF
TRBJ1-6 15 . TRBV6-5 . TGTGCCAGCGCCAACGGGAGGCCCTATAATTCACCCCTCCACTTT CASANGRPYNSPLHF
TRBJ1-2 13 . TRBV5-1 once TGCGCCAGCAGCCTCCGAACAGACGATGGCTACACCTTC CASSLRTDDGYTF
TRBJ2-3 13 . TRBV7-3 few TGTGCCAGCAGCTCAAACTACGGAGGTACGCAGTATTTT CASSSNYGGTQYF
TRBJ2-7 15 . TRBV14 . TGTGCCAGCAGCCAAGACTACGGACGGCGGGGCGAGCAGTACTTC CASSQDYGRRGEQYF
TRBJ2-5 14 . TRBV6-6 . TGTGCCAGCCATAGGACAGGGAGGGAAGAGACCCAGTACTTC CASHRTGREETQYF
TRBJ2-5 15 TRBD2 TRBV30 . TGTGCCTGGAGCGCCGGACTAGCGGGGGCGGAGACCCAGTACTTC CAWSAGLAGAETQYF
TRBJ2-5 15 TRBD1 TRBV9 . TGTGCCAGCAGCTCCCAAGGACAGGGAAGGGAGACCCAGTACTTC CASSSQGQGRETQYF
TRBJ2-3 11 TRBD1 TRBV10-3 few TGTGCCATACAGGGGGAGGATACGCAGTATTTT CAIQGEDTQYF
TRBJ1-5 15 . TRBV19 few TGTGCCAGTAGTATGGTCAACAGCCCCAATCAGCCCCAGCATTTT CASSMVNSPNQPQHF
TRBJ2-3 15 TRBD1 TRBV6-1 . TGTGCCAGCAGTGAACTGACAGGGGGGGCAGATACGCAGTATTTT CASSELTGGADTQYF
TRBJ1-4 14 TRBD1 TRBV27 . TGTGCCAGCAGTTTACGCCGACAGGGCGAAAAACTGTTTTTT CASSLRRQGEKLFF
TRBJ2-1 14 . TRBV5-1 . TGCGCCAGCAGCTTGGTGGTTCTAGGGAGTGAGCAGTTCTTC CASSLVVLGSEQFF
TRBJ2-5 15 . TRBV19 once TGTGCCAGTAGTAATCAACTGGACAAGCAAGAGACCCAGTACTTC CASSNQLDKQETQYF